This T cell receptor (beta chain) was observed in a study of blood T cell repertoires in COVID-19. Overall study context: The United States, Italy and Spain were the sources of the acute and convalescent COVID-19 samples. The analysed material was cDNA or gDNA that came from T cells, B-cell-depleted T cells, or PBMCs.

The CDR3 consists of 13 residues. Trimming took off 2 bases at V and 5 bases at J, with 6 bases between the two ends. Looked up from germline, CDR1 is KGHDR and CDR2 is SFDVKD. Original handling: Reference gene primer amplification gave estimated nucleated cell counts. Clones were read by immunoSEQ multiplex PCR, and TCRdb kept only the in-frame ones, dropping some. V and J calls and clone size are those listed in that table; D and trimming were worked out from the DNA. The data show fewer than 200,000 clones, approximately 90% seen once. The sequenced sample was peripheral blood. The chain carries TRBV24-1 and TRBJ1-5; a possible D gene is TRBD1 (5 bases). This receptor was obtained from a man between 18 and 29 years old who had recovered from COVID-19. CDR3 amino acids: CATSDWGHQPQHF. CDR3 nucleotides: TGTGCCACCAGTGATTGGGGCCATCAGCCCCAGCATTTT.